The TCR beta chain under discussion was sequenced for a study of blood T cell repertoires in COVID-19. Looking at the study overall: Donors in the United States, Italy and Spain gave samples during acute or convalescent COVID-19. PBMCs, B-cell-depleted T cells, or T cells provided the cDNA or gDNA that made up the material.

Per germline, CDR1 KGHSH and CDR2 LQKENI. V was cut by 4 bases and J by 3 bases, with 12 bases left in between. The CDR3 has 14 amino acids. Seattle participants joined during active infection and were tracked over time. As processed by the authors: Scientists estimated how many nucleated cells there were by amplifying reference gene primers. Libraries were prepared by immunoSEQ multiplex PCR; TCRdb keeps only in-frame clonotypes and omits some of them. From that table come the V and J calls and clone size; the DNA was used to work out D and trimming. The sample gives about 56,000 clones, approximately 89% of which show up once; approximately 45% is in the top ten. This clone appeared a single time.

Sequencing input: peripheral blood. The chain joins TRBV18 to TRBJ1-1, with D unclear. The source is a woman aged 60-75 years with COVID-19, enrolled during active disease. The CDR3: CASSRAEGYTEAFF. CDR3 sequence (DNA): TGTGCCAGCTCACGTGCCGAGGGTTACACTGAAGCTTTCTTT.